This T cell receptor (beta chain) was sequenced for a study of regulatory T cells in long-lasting Graves disease (dated by TCRdb to the early 2020s). General notes on the study: Antithyroid drugs had been taken for less than 3 months by newly diagnosed Graves' disease patients. The study took place in China and was registered as a clinical trial. TCR sequencing covered about 13 persistent and roughly 20 newly diagnosed Graves' disease patients, some 33 samples in total. Peripheral blood TCR sequencing and RNA sequencing compared persistent Graves' disease patients with newly diagnosed Graves' disease patients.

The germline V gene yields SNHLY for CDR1 and FYNNEI for CDR2. Germline trimming: 5 bases from V, 7 bases from J; junction bases outside gene matches: 7. The CDR3 numbers 13 residues from cysteine through phenylalanine. The sequence is cut down to CDR3 DNA, 39 bases in frame from base 1. Receptor amplification or capture employed multiplex PCR. Sequencing used an Illumina HiSeq 4000. iRepertoire HTBI primers and Arm-PCR amplification of CDR3 regions were used to construct TCR beta libraries. Gel purification was performed on PCR products prior to sequencing. Regarding the original processing steps: A total of 62 TRBV and some 13 TRBJ segments were identified across samples and were used for gene usage analysis of CDR3 amino acid clonotypes. COPE and FqMerger were used to merge the filtered high-quality paired reads into contigs. BLAST was used to align contigs to IMGT TRBV, TRBD and TRBJ reference genes, with CDR3 defined following IMGT. Any clonotype with a frequency above 0.1% was counted as a highly expanded clone. Shannon entropy was used to measure repertoire diversity, and the Gini coefficient was used to measure V-J evenness. A clonotype was considered public if more than one individual shared it. TCRdb reran the public reads through fastp at Q25 and MiXCR, keeping productive beta chains. Each CDR3 protein appears once, grouped with its most common genes and DNA. V and J calls and clone size were set by TCRdb, not the authors. The sample has around 500,000 distinct CDR3 sequences on record, roughly 14% of them singletons. 8.5% to 10% of the sample rests with the top ten.

On the study overall, not on this receptor specifically: Persistent Graves' disease patients showed lower TCR Shannon entropy and fewer highly expanded clones than newly diagnosed patients, suggesting clonal expansion. As a limitation, the authors acknowledged that the small sample size may reduce accuracy. Only peripheral blood was studied, because thyroid tissue, the primary lesion, was inaccessible. Persistent patients shared more public clonotypes among themselves (2,741) than newly diagnosed patients did (nearly 1,000). Sequencing and analysis were limited to the TCR beta chain. TRBV28, TRBJ1-2 and TRBJ2-5 were preferentially used in persistent disease, while TRBV20-1 and TRBJ2-1 were favored in newly diagnosed disease.

In light of the paper, this sample's time point label describes: newly diagnosed GD, antithyroid drugs for less than 3 months. For both TCR sequencing and RNA sequencing, RNA was extracted from PBMCs in TRIzol. The diagnosis of Graves' disease was made according to American Thyroid Association guidelines. The patients came from an endocrinology department in Xi'an, China. Each patient gave 7 to 9.5 milliliters of peripheral blood, collected in an EDTA anticoagulant tube. Ficoll Paque Plus density gradient separation was used to isolate PBMCs, and no further T cell sorting was done. An Agilent 2100 Bioanalyzer and agarose gel were used to check RNA quality, while a NanoDrop 2000 measured RNA concentration. Remarks on this clonotype: The antigen it recognizes is unknown. Base-call qualities are not available, and no considerably larger clone is one nucleotide away.

These data are also associated with another study on T cells in Graves' hyperthyroidism and ophthalmopathy. Reported in the second study: Stable Graves' hyperthyroidism was defined as the absence of progression to ophthalmopathy over 18 months of follow-up. Hyperthyroidism patients were aged 18 to 65 years and newly diagnosed, with disease duration of less than 2 months. Patients with uncontrolled infections, other autoimmune diseases, pregnancy or lactation were excluded. Diagnoses were established on the basis of clinical symptoms, serum thyroxine and TRAb, thyroid ultrasound, and orbital computed tomography. The TCR CDR3 was subjected to a first round of RT-PCR using the HTBI primer set and the Qiagen OneStep RT-PCR kit. Most expanded thyroid clonotypes (frequency above 0.001) were also found in blood, which suggests that blood repertoires may mirror thyroid immune responses. A model built on a 13 V-J signature distinguished ophthalmopathy from stable hyperthyroidism, reaching around 88% sensitivity and around 81% specificity in cross-validation and 80%/75% in testing. In validation, the model predicted progression to ophthalmopathy with roughly 66% sensitivity and approximately 72% specificity, a median of around six months before onset. TCR V-J signatures able to tell the groups apart were searched for in a discovery cohort of 90 to 100 patients, of whom around 43 had Graves' ophthalmopathy and 57 had stable Graves' hyperthyroidism. Prospective prediction of ophthalmopathy was tested in an independent validation cohort consisting of under 20 hyperthyroidism patients and around 16 patients who later progressed to ophthalmopathy. The 100 discovery patients were randomly divided into training and test sets at a 7:3 ratio. In addition, the study compared T-cell repertoires in thyroid tissue and in blood from five to seven Graves' hyperthyroidism patients. After blood sampling, hyperthyroidism patients were treated with methimazole at a starting dose of 30 mg daily, and ophthalmopathy patients were treated with high-dose intravenous methylprednisolone. Libraries were constructed in a second round of multiplex PCR, after which size selection and purification were carried out. Libraries were sequenced paired-end with 100 bp reads on an Illumina HiSeq2000. Raw data were processed with SOAPnuke, discarding reads with adapters, uncalled bases, mean Phred below 15, or no exact constant-primer or identifier match. COPE v1.2.5 was used to merge high-quality paired reads, and clonotypes were defined as unique nucleotide sequences. MiTCR v1.1 was used to align the clonotypes against IMGT TRBV, TRBD and TRBJ reference segments. The analysis included only V-J combinations with a frequency above 0.0001, which together covered around 99% of the repertoires. A TCS score was defined as the ratio of F50 (clonal expansion) to E x V (chaos), with BLOSUM62-based TCRdist applied between CDR3 peptides within each V-J. Welch's t-statistics and random forest reduced roughly 500 V-J features to around 14, which were used in a naive Bayes classifier (R e1071). Sample size was not statistically predetermined, and blinding of investigators to group allocation was not performed. According to the paper, TCR Vbeta CDR3 sequencing was carried out on about 140 peripheral blood samples, which came from approximately 41 ophthalmopathy, some 73 hyperthyroidism and approximately 17 progressor patients.

The rearranged chain carries TRBV2 and TRBJ1-1; 7 middle bases align to TRBD1. The starting material was peripheral blood mononuclear cells (PBMCs), obtained at new diagnosis, from a patient treated with antithyroid drugs. The sequence was obtained from a young man with Graves disease. Donor details come from another sample of the same person, matched by shared clones. The base sequence is TGTGCCAGCAGTCTACAGGGGAAGGGTGAAGCTTTCTTT. This is translated as CASSLQGKGEAFF.